This T cell receptor beta chain was identified during a study of radiation and T cells in renal cell carcinoma. Overall study findings and caveats: Pretreatment tumor biopsies were lacking, so baseline clonotypes are unknown. In blood, top tumor clones expanded by 2 weeks, shrinking by 4.

The sample's time point: baseline pretreatment blood. Described treatment: 15 Gy SBRT to primary tumor, nephrectomy 4 weeks later. After SBRT, blood was collected at 2 and 4 weeks, plus baseline. This clone has only a few counts. Its antigen is still unknown. The germline V gene has CDR1 MGHRA and CDR2 YSYEKL. The CDR3 runs to 16 residues. The V and J ends lost 0 bases and 9 bases, in that order; junction bases with no gene match: 8. The protocol was immunoSEQ multiplex PCR, while the TCRdb copy is restricted to in-frame clones and leaves out a portion. The sample gives about 88,000 clones, approximately 86% of which show up once; approximately 7.9% is in the top ten.

Source: blood, taken from a patient whose treatment included radiotherapy and nephrectomy. The V gene is TRBV4-1, the J gene TRBJ2-1, with TRBD2 identical over 10 bases. This TCR came from a man aged 45-65 years with renal cell carcinoma. The CDR3 region is CASSQEPGLATTEQFF. CDR3 in DNA: TGCGCCAGCAGCCAAGAACCGGGACTAGCGACAACTGAGCAGTTCTTC.